This TCR beta chain was captured in a study of T cells in Graves' hyperthyroidism and ophthalmopathy. Trimming cost V 5 bases and J 8 bases; bases outside gene matches: 6. This CDR3 is built from 15 residues. Germline loops: CDR1 SGHVS, CDR2 FQNEAQ. Lactation, pregnancy, other autoimmune disease or uncontrolled infection led to exclusion of patients. This clonotype was found many times. Using RNA transcripts as the source, TCR beta CDR3 regions were amplified. A set of HTBI primers served as the primers for a first-round RT-PCR of the TCR CDR3. TCRdb reprocessed the multiplex PCR reads with MiXCR, giving one entry per CDR3 protein. The sample records 700,000 or so distinct CDR3 sequences, approximately 16% being singletons.

V gene TRBV7-8 combines with J gene TRBJ2-1, with 13 nucleotides matching TRBD2. The sequence derives from a man between 18 and 35 years old with Graves' hyperthyroidism. Input material: blood. CDR3 residues: CASSPTSGRAHEQFF. CDR3 coding DNA: TGTGCCAGCAGCCCAACTAGCGGGAGGGCCCATGAGCAGTTCTTC.